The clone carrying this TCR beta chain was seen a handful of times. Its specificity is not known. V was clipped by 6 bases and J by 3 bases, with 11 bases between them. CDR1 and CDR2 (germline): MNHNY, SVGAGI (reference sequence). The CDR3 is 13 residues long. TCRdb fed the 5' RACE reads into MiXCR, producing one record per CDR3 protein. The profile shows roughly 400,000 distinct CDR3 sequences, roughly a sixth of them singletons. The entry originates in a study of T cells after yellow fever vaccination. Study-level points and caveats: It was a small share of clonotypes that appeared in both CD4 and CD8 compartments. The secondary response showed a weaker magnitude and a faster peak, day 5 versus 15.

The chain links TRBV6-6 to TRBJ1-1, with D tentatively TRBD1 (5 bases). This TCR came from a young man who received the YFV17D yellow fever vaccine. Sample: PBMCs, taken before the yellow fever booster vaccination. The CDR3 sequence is CASRAGRDTEAFF. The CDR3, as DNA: TGTGCCAGCAGAGCAGGGAGGGACACTGAAGCTTTCTTT.